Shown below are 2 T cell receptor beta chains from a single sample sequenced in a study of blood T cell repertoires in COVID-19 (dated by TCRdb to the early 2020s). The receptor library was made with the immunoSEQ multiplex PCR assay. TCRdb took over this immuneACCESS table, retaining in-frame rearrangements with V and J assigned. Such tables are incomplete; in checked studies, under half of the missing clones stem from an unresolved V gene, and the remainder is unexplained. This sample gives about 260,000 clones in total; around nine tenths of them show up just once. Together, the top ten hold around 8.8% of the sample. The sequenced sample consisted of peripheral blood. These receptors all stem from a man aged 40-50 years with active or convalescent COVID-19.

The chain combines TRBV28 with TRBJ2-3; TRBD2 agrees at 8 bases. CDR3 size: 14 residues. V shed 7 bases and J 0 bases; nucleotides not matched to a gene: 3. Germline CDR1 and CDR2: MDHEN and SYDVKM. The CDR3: CASIVAGSTDTQYF. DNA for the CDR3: TGTGCCAGCATCGTAGCGGGGAGCACAGATACGCAGTATTTT.

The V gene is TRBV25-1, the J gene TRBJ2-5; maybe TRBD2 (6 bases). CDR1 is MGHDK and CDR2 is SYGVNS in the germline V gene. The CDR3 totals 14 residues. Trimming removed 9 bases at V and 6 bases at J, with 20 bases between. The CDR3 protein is CARTGTSGLQTQYF. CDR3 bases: TGTGCCAGGACCGGGACTTCCGGTTTGCAGACCCAGTACTTC.